This T cell receptor (beta chain) derives from a study of CD8 T cells in Susac syndrome. Study at large: Susac syndrome patients were untreated, on corticosteroids with some adding intravenous immunoglobulin, or on intravenous immunoglobulin only.

Random hexamers were used to reverse transcribe roughly 0.5 to 1 ug of RNA. TCR beta CDR3 was amplified by immunoSEQ multiplex PCR. This amplification extended across 54 Vbeta and 13 Jbeta segments. MiXCR, run by TCRdb on the immunoSEQ multiplex PCR reads, gives a single entry per CDR3 protein. This table holds about 53,000 distinct CDR3 sequences, around 95% found once. Sequencing of TCR beta was carried out in blood CD8+ and CD4+ T cells. The V and J ends lost 1 base and 4 bases, in that order; junction bases with no gene match: 2. The germline V gene has CDR1 LGHNA and CDR2 YNFKEQ. CDR3 length: 15 amino acids.

The specimen was CD8+ T cells from PBMCs. This clonotype was sampled from a human donor with Susac syndrome. This chain joins TRBV4-2 and TRBJ2-3; 10 bases line up with TRBD2. CDR3 loop: CASSQGLAGSDTQYF. The DNA for the CDR3 is TGTGCCAGCAGCCAAGGACTAGCGGGTTCAGATACGCAGTATTTT.